This is a list of T cell receptor beta chains from one sample in a study of regulatory T cells in long-lasting Graves disease. TCRdb re-derived calls from the multiplex PCR reads in MiXCR, one entry per CDR3 protein. The table lists 400,000 to 500,000 distinct CDR3 sequences, 14% of them singletons, with roughly 18% in the top ten. A further study also used this sample, focusing on T cells in Graves' hyperthyroidism and ophthalmopathy.

The sample here was peripheral blood mononuclear cells (PBMCs), taken at new diagnosis, from a patient treated with antithyroid drugs. The receptors originated from a woman between 50 and 59 years old with Graves disease. CDR3s include the opening cysteine and the closing phenylalanine or tryptophan. The D gene is left open where the match is weak. Clone sizes are given selectively: once, few, many, or a class where the clone is expanded.

d_call	clone_size	v_call	j_call	cdr3_aa	cdr3_nt
NA	many	TRBV6-5	TRBJ2-1	CASSYPSPNEQFF	TGTGCCAGCAGTTACCCCTCCCCGAATGAGCAGTTCTTC
TRBD2	many	TRBV5-1	TRBJ2-5	CASSFNGLAGFVTQYF	TGCGCCAGCAGCTTCAACGGACTAGCGGGTTTTGTGACCCAGTACTTC
NA	NA	TRBV5-1	TRBJ2-7	CASSLAPQGVSTYEQYF	TGCGCCAGCAGCTTGGCCCCACAGGGCGTGTCCACCTACGAGCAGTACTTC
NA	many	TRBV7-9	TRBJ1-2	CASSSYQLKPSRERNGYTF	TGTGCCAGCAGCTCATACCAATTGAAACCTTCCAGGGAAAGGAATGGCTACACCTTC
NA	many	TRBV28	TRBJ2-1	CASSSNRAGPYNEQFF	TGTGCCAGCAGTTCAAATCGGGCAGGACCTTACAATGAGCAGTTCTTC
TRBD1	few	TRBV5-4	TRBJ2-1	CASSSGQGTTYNEQFF	TGTGCCAGCAGCTCCGGACAGGGGACGACTTACAATGAGCAGTTCTTC
NA	many	TRBV2	TRBJ2-7	CASSEGTALRALLSQYF	TGTGCCAGCAGTGAAGGGACAGCACTAAGGGCTCTCCTGAGCCAGTACTTC
TRBD1	few	TRBV7-2	TRBJ2-7	CASSLVELAGGSLQYF	TGTGCCAGCAGCTTAGTTGAGCTAGCAGGGGGATCGCTGCAGTACTTC
TRBD1	NA	TRBV5-7	TRBJ2-7	CASSLGLPDRTSYEQYF	TGTGCCAGCAGCTTGGGTCTTCCGGACAGGACGTCCTACGAGCAGTACTTC
TRBD1	many	TRBV11-3	TRBJ2-5	CASSLDRDRRYQETQYF	TGTGCCAGCAGCTTAGACCGGGACAGGCGGTACCAAGAGACCCAGTACTTC